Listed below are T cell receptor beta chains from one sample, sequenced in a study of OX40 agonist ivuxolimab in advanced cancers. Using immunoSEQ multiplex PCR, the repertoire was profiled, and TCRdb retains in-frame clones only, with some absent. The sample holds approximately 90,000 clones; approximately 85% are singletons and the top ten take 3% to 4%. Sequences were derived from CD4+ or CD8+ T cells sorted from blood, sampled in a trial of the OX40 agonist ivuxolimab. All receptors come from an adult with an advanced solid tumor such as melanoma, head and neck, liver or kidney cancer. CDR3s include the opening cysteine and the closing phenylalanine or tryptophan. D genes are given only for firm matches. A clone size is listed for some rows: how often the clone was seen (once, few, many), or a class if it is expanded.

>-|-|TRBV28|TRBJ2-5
CASSARDSGRETQYF
TGTGCCAGCAGCGCAAGGGACTCGGGCAGAGAGACCCAGTACTTC
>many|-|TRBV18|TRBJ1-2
CASSPPGNYGYTF
TGTGCCAGCTCACCACCGGGGAACTATGGCTACACCTTC
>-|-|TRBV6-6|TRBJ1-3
CASSYTGHVSGNTIYF
TGTGCCAGCAGTTACACCGGACACGTCTCTGGAAACACCATATATTTT
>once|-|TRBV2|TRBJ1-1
CASTRQVNTEAFF
TGTGCCAGCACCCGACAGGTGAACACTGAAGCTTTCTTT
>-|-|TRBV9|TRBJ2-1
CASSPSGRPRRHEQFF
TGTGCCAGCAGCCCGTCGGGACGGCCGAGGCGGCATGAGCAGTTCTTC
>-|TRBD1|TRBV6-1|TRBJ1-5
CASIRDRGNNQPQHF
TGTGCCAGCATCCGGGACAGGGGGAACAATCAGCCCCAGCATTTT
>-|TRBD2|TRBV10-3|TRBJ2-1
CAISDLAGSYNEQFF
TGTGCCATCAGTGATTTAGCGGGGAGCTACAATGAGCAGTTCTTC
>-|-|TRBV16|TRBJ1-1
CASSQSRVGNTEAFF
TGTGCCAGCAGCCAATCCAGGGTCGGTAACACTGAAGCTTTCTTT
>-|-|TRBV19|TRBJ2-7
CASSINHYEQYF
TGTGCCAGTAGTATAAACCACTACGAGCAGTACTTC
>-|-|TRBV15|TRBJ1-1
CATVHRENTEAFF
TGTGCCACCGTGCACAGAGAGAACACTGAAGCTTTCTTT
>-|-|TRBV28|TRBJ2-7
CASSLRGSYEQYF
TGTGCCAGCAGTTTACGGGGTAGCTACGAGCAGTACTTC
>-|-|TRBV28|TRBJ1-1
CASSPSPRGNTEAFF
TGTGCCAGCAGTCCCAGCCCCAGGGGGAACACTGAAGCTTTCTTT
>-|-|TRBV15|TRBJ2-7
CATSRVPGAKDEQYF
TGTGCCACCAGCAGAGTGCCGGGGGCCAAGGACGAGCAGTACTTC
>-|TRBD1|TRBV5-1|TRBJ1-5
CASSLGDRVMDQPQHF
TGCGCCAGCAGCTTGGGCGACAGGGTAATGGATCAGCCCCAGCATTTT
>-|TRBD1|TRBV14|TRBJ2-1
CASSRMGRTGDNEQFF
TGTGCCAGCAGCCGAATGGGCCGGACAGGGGACAATGAGCAGTTCTTC
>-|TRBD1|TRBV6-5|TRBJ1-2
CASSHREGAYGYTF
TGTGCCAGCAGCCACCGTGAGGGGGCCTATGGCTACACCTTC
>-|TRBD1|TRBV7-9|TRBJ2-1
CASSPDRSRYNEQFF
TGTGCCAGCAGTCCGGACAGGTCCCGGTACAATGAGCAGTTCTTC
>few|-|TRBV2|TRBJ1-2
CASSAGVGYTF
TGTGCCAGCAGTGCGGGGGTCGGCTACACCTTC
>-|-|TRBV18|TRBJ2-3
CASSPEGGTQYF
TGTGCCAGCTCACCCGAGGGGGGTACGCAGTATTTT
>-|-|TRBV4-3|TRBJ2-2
CASSRSGAGELFF
TGCGCCAGCAGCCGCTCGGGAGCCGGGGAGCTGTTTTTT